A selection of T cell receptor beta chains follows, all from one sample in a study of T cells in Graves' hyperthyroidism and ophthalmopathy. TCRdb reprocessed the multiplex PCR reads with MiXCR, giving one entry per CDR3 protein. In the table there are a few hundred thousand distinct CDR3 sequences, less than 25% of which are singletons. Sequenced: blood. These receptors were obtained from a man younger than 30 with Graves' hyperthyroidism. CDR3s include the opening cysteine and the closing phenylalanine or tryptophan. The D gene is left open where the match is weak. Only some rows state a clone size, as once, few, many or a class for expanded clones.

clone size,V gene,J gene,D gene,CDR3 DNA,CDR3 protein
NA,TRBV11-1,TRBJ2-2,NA,TGTGCCAGCAGCTCCCTGGACAGTAGGACCTTCGCCGGGGAGCTGTTTTTT,CASSSLDSRTFAGELFF
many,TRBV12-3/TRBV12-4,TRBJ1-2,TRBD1,TGTGCCAGCCGCCCCGGGGCAGGGGGTGGCTACACCTTC,CASRPGAGGGYTF
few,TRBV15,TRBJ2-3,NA,TGTGCCACCAGCAGAGATCGGGGTTATACGCAGTATTTT,CATSRDRGYTQYF
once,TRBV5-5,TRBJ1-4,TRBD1,TGTGCCAGCAGCCCCTCGGGACAGAGTAATGAAAAACTGTTTTTT,CASSPSGQSNEKLFF
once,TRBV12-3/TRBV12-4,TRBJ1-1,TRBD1,TGTGCCAGCAGTTCCTGGGACAGCTTGAACACTGATGCTTTCTTT,CASSSWDSLNTDAFF
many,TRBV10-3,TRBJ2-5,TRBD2,TGTGCCATCAGCCCCTTTCTCTTGGGGGGGGTCCAAGAGACCCAGTACTTC,CAISPFLLGGVQETQYF
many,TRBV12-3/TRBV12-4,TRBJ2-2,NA,TGTGCCAGCAGGGCTGCGGGGGCGGAGCTGTTTTTT,CASRAAGAELFF
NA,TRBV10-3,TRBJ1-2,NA,TGTGCCATCAGTGAGAAGTCTCCCAGGGACTATGGCTACACCTTC,CAISEKSPRDYGYTF
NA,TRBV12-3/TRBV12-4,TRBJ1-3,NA,TGTGCCAGTAAGGGGCCGACAGTCATCTCTGGAAACACCATATATTTT,CASKGPTVISGNTIYF
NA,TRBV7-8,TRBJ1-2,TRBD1,TGTGCCAGCAGTCAGGACAGGGATGGCTATGGCTACACCTTC,CASSQDRDGYGYTF
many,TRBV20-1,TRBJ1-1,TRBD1,TGCAGTGCTAGGGCCGGGACAGGGGGCACTGAAGCTTTCTTT,CSARAGTGGTEAFF
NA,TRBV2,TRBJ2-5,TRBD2,TGTGCCAGCAGTGTATTACTAGCGGGCCCTCAGACCCAGTACTTC,CASSVLLAGPQTQYF
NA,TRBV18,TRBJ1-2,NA,TGTGCCAGCTCACCACCGACGGGTTTGGGCTACACCTTC,CASSPPTGLGYTF
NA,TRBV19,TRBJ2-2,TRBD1,TGTGCCAGTAGCATGGACAGGGAGGCCGGGGAGCTGTTTTTT,CASSMDREAGELFF
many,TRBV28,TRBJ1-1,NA,TGTGCCAGCAGTTTGGGTCAGTATCTCTCAGCTTTCTTT,CASSLGQYLSAFF
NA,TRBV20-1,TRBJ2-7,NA,TGCAGTGCTAGCGGCGTGGTTAGCGGATACGAGCAGTACTTC,CSASGVVSGYEQYF
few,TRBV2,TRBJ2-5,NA,TGTGCCAGCAGTGAATACCTCTTCGGGGAGACCCAGTACTTC,CASSEYLFGETQYF
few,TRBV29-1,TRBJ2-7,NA,TGCAGCGTTGAAGACGGTACCTACGAGCAGTACTTC,CSVEDGTYEQYF
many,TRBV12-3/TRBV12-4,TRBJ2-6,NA,TGTGCCAGCATAATCTCTGGGGCCAACGTCCTGACTTTC,CASIISGANVLTF
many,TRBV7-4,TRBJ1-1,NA,TGTGCCAGCAGCCTGGGCGCCCTTATCGGTGAAGCTTTCTTT,CASSLGALIGEAFF
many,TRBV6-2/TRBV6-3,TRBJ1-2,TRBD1,TGTGCCAGCATACAGACAGGGGGTCCTGGCTACACCTTC,CASIQTGGPGYTF
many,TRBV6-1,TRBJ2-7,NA,TGTGCCAGCAGTGTTGTGGGGTTCGAGGAGCAGTACTTC,CASSVVGFEEQYF
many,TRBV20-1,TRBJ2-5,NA,TGCAGTGCTAGAGAAATCTGGGGAGGCGAGACCCAGTACTTC,CSAREIWGGETQYF
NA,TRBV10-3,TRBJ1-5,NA,TGTGCCATTCGGGAGACAGCGTATCAGCCCCAGCATTTT,CAIRETAYQPQHF
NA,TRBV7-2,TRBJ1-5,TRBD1,TGTGCCAGCAGCTCAACCGGGACAGCCATTGGGCCCCAGCATTTT,CASSSTGTAIGPQHF
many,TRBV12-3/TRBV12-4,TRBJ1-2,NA,TGTGCCAGCAGCCCCTTGGCGTGGCCAGAAGGCTACACCTTC,CASSPLAWPEGYTF
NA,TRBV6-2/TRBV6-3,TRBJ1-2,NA,TGTGCCAGCAGTTACTCGTTGGGTGGCTACACCTTC,CASSYSLGGYTF
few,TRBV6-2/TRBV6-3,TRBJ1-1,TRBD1,TGTGCCAGCAGTACCTACCCCGGGACAGGGGGCAGCAGGAACACTGAAGCTTTCTTT,CASSTYPGTGGSRNTEAFF
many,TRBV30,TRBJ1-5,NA,TGTGCCTGGAGTGCCTTTGGGGATCAGCCCCAGCATTTT,CAWSAFGDQPQHF
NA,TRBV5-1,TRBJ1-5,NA,TGCGCCAGCAGCTTGGTTGGGGGTAGGGATCAGCCCCAGCATTTT,CASSLVGGRDQPQHF
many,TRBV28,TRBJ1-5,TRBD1,TGTGCCAGCAGTCCCCACAGGGGTCAAGCAAATCAGCCCCAGCATTTT,CASSPHRGQANQPQHF
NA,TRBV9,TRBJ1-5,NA,TGTGCCAGCAGCGTAGCGGCGGAGTTTAATCAGCCCCAGCATTTT,CASSVAAEFNQPQHF